This TCR beta chain was captured by sequencing in a study of Ad26.COV2.S vaccination and SARS-CoV-2 variants. General study findings and limits: Spike-specific TCR breadth was greater after Ad26.COV2.S than placebo. Researchers reported similar non-spike TCR breadth in vaccine and placebo recipients.

The assay was immunoSEQ multiplex PCR, and TCRdb's table has in-frame clones only and misses some. This sample carries 300,000 to 450,000 clones, roughly 94% of them seen once, and the ten largest clones take roughly 3.9%. Of note for this clone: No antigen is known for it.

This CDR3 has 15 amino acids. The germline gives CDR1 LNHDA, CDR2 SQIVND (reference sequence). V lost 3 bases, J lost 5 bases, and 5 bases stayed unmatched. The gene calls are TRBV19 and TRBJ2-3, with 10 bases identical to TRBD1. The source was peripheral blood, collected after recovery from COVID-19. The TCR comes from a human donor who had recovered from COVID-19. CDR3 region: CASSIGDRGGDTQYF. The CDR3 DNA reads as TGTGCCAGTAGTATTGGGGACAGGGGTGGAGATACGCAGTATTTT.